The table lists the clone carrying this T cell receptor beta chain with a count of one. Method: immunoSEQ multiplex PCR; TCRdb's copy keeps in-frame clones and lacks some. The sample shows over 120,000 clones, approximately 80% of them seen only once. The CDR3 is 15 amino acids. V lost 6 bases to trimming and J lost 4 bases; unmatched junction nucleotides: 7. The germline gives CDR1 SNHLY, CDR2 FYNNEI. The entry originates in a study of cytotoxic CD8 clonotypes in ibrutinib-treated CLL. This receptor was identified in a human donor with chronic lymphocytic leukemia. Here the sequenced sample was PBMCs, taken after 36 months of ibrutinib treatment. The genes are TRBV2 and TRBJ2-5; 11 bases fit TRBD2. CDR3 DNA sequence: TGTGCCAGCAGGACCCTAGCGGGAGGCCCAGAGACCCAGTACTTC. Its protein is CASRTLAGGPETQYF.